This TCR beta chain was obtained from a study of cytomegalovirus exposure and HLA in healthy donors. 13 Jbeta primers and 60 Vbeta primers were used for the PCR. The data were produced by immunoSEQ multiplex PCR, yet TCRdb's version contains in-frame clones alone and is incomplete. The table shows about 120,000 clones, with about 80% occurring only once. Despite likely unrecorded immune exposures, the donors were nominally healthy at the time of sampling. In germline, CDR1 is SGHTA, CDR2 FQGNSA. Trimming took off 5 bases at V and 12 bases at J, with 20 bases between the two ends. This CDR3 has 14 residues.

The sequenced material came from PBMCs. The sequence was collected from a man aged 30-40 years in good health and CMV-seropositive. This chain uses TRBV7-2 with TRBJ2-4, with D possibly matching TRBD1 (6 bases). The CDR3 coding sequence is TGTGCCAGCAGCCCGGGAAGGGGGTCGGACAGTCAGTACTTC. Protein: CASSPGRGSDSQYF.